These T cell receptor beta chains were read from a single sample in a study of TIL therapy for anti-PD-1-resistant metastatic lung cancer. Profiling relied on immunoSEQ multiplex PCR, and the TCRdb table lists in-frame clones only, not all of them. The table records more than 90,000 clones, roughly two thirds of them present only once. The sequencing here drew on tumor tissue, taken at baseline. These receptors were obtained from a person between 30 and 79 years old with non-small cell lung cancer. CDR3s include the opening cysteine and the closing phenylalanine or tryptophan. The order of the fields is clone size, D gene, V gene, J gene, CDR3 DNA, CDR3 protein. D genes are given only for firm matches. Size is omitted from some rows. Given values are once, few, many or a class for expanded clones.

few	-	TRBV7-9	TRBJ1-6	TGTGCCAGCAGGTCGACGGTTAATTCACCCCTCCACTTT	CASRSTVNSPLHF
-	TRBD1	TRBV10-3	TRBJ1-2	TGTGCCACTTCACCGGGACAGACAAACTATGGCTACACCTTC	CATSPGQTNYGYTF
-	-	TRBV27	TRBJ2-1	TGTGCCAGCTGGACCAGGGCTTTTGAGCAGTTCTTC	CASWTRAFEQFF
-	TRBD2	TRBV5-8	TRBJ2-5	TGTGCCATCGCCAAGGCGGGAGTGGGAAGAGAGACCCAGTACTTC	CAIAKAGVGRETQYF
few	-	TRBV10-2	TRBJ1-1	TGCGCCAGCAGACAGTCCAAGAACACTGAAGCTTTCTTT	CASRQSKNTEAFF
few	-	TRBV5-8	TRBJ2-7	TGTGCCAGCAGCTTGGACAGAGCCTACGAGCAGTACTTC	CASSLDRAYEQYF
few	-	TRBV5-5	TRBJ1-3	TGTGCCAGCAGCTTGCTCGTCGAATCCTATAGAGGAAACACCATATATTTT	CASSLLVESYRGNTIYF
-	-	TRBV7-6	TRBJ1-2	TGTGCCAGCAGCTTAACGGGATTCAGCTACACCTTC	CASSLTGFSYTF
few	-	TRBV5-1	TRBJ2-7	TGCGCCAGCAGCTTGGTGGCAAGCAGCTACGAGCAGTACTTC	CASSLVASSYEQYF
few	-	TRBV28	TRBJ2-2	TGTGCCAGCCGCCCGACAGGAACTAACACCGGGGAGCTGTTTTTT	CASRPTGTNTGELFF
-	-	TRBV3-1/TRBV3-2	TRBJ2-1	TGTGCCAGCAGCCATCCCCCGGGACGACTCTACAATGAGCAGTTCTTC	CASSHPPGRLYNEQFF
-	TRBD2	TRBV9	TRBJ2-3	TGTGCCAGCAGCGTACTACCCCGACTAGCGGGAGGGAACACAGATACGCAGTATTTT	CASSVLPRLAGGNTDTQYF
-	-	TRBV28	TRBJ2-5	TGTGCCAGCAGGGTAGGAGACTTTCTAGAGACCCAGTACTTC	CASRVGDFLETQYF
-	-	TRBV7-9	TRBJ2-3	TGTGCCAGCAGCTTAAGATCAGGATCTAGCACAGATACGCAGTATTTT	CASSLRSGSSTDTQYF
few	-	TRBV28	TRBJ1-2	TGTGCCAGCAGTCGGCCCCGAGAGCTACCATATGGCTACACCTTC	CASSRPRELPYGYTF
-	-	TRBV9	TRBJ1-4	TGTGCCAGCAGCGTAGGAGCGCAGATACATAATGAAAAACTGTTTTTT	CASSVGAQIHNEKLFF
-	-	TRBV7-3	TRBJ2-3	TGTGCCAGCAGCTCCAGCGGCACCCGGACAGATACGCAGTATTTT	CASSSSGTRTDTQYF
-	TRBD1	TRBV9	TRBJ2-2	TGTGCCAGCAGCGACCCTACGCAGGGGGCCGGGGAGCTGTTTTTT	CASSDPTQGAGELFF
-	TRBD2	TRBV27	TRBJ2-1	TGTGCCAGCAGTCCCCCGGGACTAGCGGGAGGGTTTTTCTTC	CASSPPGLAGGFFF
-	TRBD1	TRBV20-1	TRBJ1-2	TGCAGTGCTAGTCCGGGACAGGGGAACGTAGGCTACACCTTC	CSASPGQGNVGYTF
once	-	TRBV7-8	TRBJ1-2	TGTGCCAGCAGCTTAAGTCCCCACGAGGGCTACACCTTC	CASSLSPHEGYTF
-	-	TRBV7-6	TRBJ2-3	TGTGCCAGCAGCTTAGGCCCCGAAGATACGCAGTATTTT	CASSLGPEDTQYF
-	TRBD2	TRBV5-6	TRBJ2-5	TGTGCCAGCAGCTTGAGGTCTAGCGGGGGGAGAGAGACCCAGTACTTC	CASSLRSSGGRETQYF
-	-	TRBV5-4	TRBJ2-3	TGTGCCAGTTTCACAGGGTGGGACACAGATACGCAGTATTTT	CASFTGWDTDTQYF
-	-	TRBV7-3	TRBJ2-1	TGTGCCAGCAAAGCTGGCGTTTTGTACAATGAGCAGTTCTTC	CASKAGVLYNEQFF
-	-	TRBV30	TRBJ1-5	TGTGCCTGGAGTGTACGACGAACACTTCCCCAGCATTTT	CAWSVRRTLPQHF
-	TRBD2	TRBV5-6	TRBJ2-1	TGTGCCAGCAGCCTTAGCGGGAATGCCTACAATGAGCAGTTCTTC	CASSLSGNAYNEQFF
-	TRBD1	TRBV2	TRBJ1-4	TGTGCCAGCAGACAACAGGGGATAGATGAAAAACTGTTTTTT	CASRQQGIDEKLFF
few	-	TRBV12-1	TRBJ1-1	TGTGCCAGCAGCAAAAAACCCGCTGAAGCTTTCTTT	CASSKKPAEAFF
-	-	TRBV21-1	TRBJ2-7	TGTGCCAGGCCCTTACGCTCCGAGGACAGGGCTTGGGGCTACGAGCAGTACTTC	CARPLRSEDRAWGYEQYF
-	TRBD2	TRBV6-1	TRBJ2-2	TGTGCCAGCAGTGTAGGTGTAGCGGGGGGCGCGAACACCGGGGAGCTGTTTTTT	CASSVGVAGGANTGELFF
-	-	TRBV19	TRBJ1-4	TGTGCCAGTAATGAGGGTAGAGTTAATGAAAAACTGTTTTTT	CASNEGRVNEKLFF
-	-	TRBV9	TRBJ1-2	TGTGCCAGCAGCGTAGGTTTTACCGGTGGCTACACCTTC	CASSVGFTGGYTF
-	TRBD2	TRBV3-1/TRBV3-2	TRBJ2-3	TGTGCCAGCAGCCAAGACGTGGCGGGAGGGCCAGGAGATACGCAGTATTTT	CASSQDVAGGPGDTQYF
once	-	TRBV24-1	TRBJ1-2	TGTGCCACGGCACCTCACGAAGAAACCTATGGCTACACCTTC	CATAPHEETYGYTF
-	-	TRBV3-1/TRBV3-2	TRBJ2-4	TGTGCCAGCAGCCAAGGAGGTAGGCTGGACAAAAACATTCAGTACTTC	CASSQGGRLDKNIQYF
-	-	TRBV5-4	TRBJ2-6	TGTGCCAGCAGCAGAGGGGGACTTTATAGCTCTGGGGCCAACGTCCTGACTTTC	CASSRGGLYSSGANVLTF
-	-	TRBV18	TRBJ1-3	TGTGCCAGCTCACCACCGGCGAACTCTGGAAACACCATATATTTT	CASSPPANSGNTIYF
-	-	TRBV28	TRBJ2-5	TGTGCCGCGGGCGTAGAAGGAGACCCCCGAGAGACCCAGTACTTC	CAAGVEGDPRETQYF
-	TRBD1	TRBV7-7	TRBJ2-7	TGTGCTAGCAGCTTAAATAGTCTTCGGGACAGGACCTACGAGCAGTACTTC	CASSLNSLRDRTYEQYF
-	-	TRBV5-1	TRBJ1-5	TGCGCCAGCAGCTTGGGTGTAACGAATCAGCCCCAGCATTTT	CASSLGVTNQPQHF
-	-	TRBV4-3	TRBJ2-3	TGCGCCAGCAGCCAAGGTGGGGGCACAGATACGCAGTATTTT	CASSQGGGTDTQYF
-	TRBD1	TRBV28	TRBJ1-1	TGTGCCAGCAGCCGAATCAGGGGGTTCGATGAAGCTTTCTTT	CASSRIRGFDEAFF
-	-	TRBV28	TRBJ1-2	TGTGCCAGCCAAACCGGGACTACCTATGGCTACACCTTC	CASQTGTTYGYTF
-	-	TRBV30	TRBJ1-6	TGTGCCTGGAGTGTAGTCCGGCCCTCGTCACCCCTCCACTTT	CAWSVVRPSSPLHF
-	-	TRBV2	TRBJ2-5	TGTGCCAGCAGTGAGTCGGGACCCTACCCAGAGACCCAGTACTTC	CASSESGPYPETQYF